The 20 T cell receptor beta chains below were found in one sample sequenced in a study of cytomegalovirus exposure and HLA in healthy donors. Using immunoSEQ multiplex PCR, the repertoire was profiled, and TCRdb retains in-frame clones only, with some absent. The table has 150,000 to 200,000 clones, 75% to 90% seen once. Input material: PBMCs. Receptors were obtained from a man aged 18 to 29 in good health and CMV-seropositive.

CDR3 protein: CASSYSNRGSGNTIYF. The CDR3, as DNA: TGTGCCAGCAGTTACTCGAACCGGGGATCTGGAAACACCATATATTTT. The chain employs TRBV6-5 and TRBJ1-3; D gene uncertain. CDR1 MNHEY and CDR2 SVGAGI come from the germline V gene. Trimming took off 0 bases at V and 1 base at J, with 10 bases between the two ends. The CDR3 length is 16 residues.

Remarks on this clone: Different DNA sequences within this sample yield the same CDR3. V is TRBV11-2 and J is TRBJ2-7, with 7 bases matching TRBD2. This CDR3 region has 15 residues. The junction had 3 bases not matched to a gene; V was cut back by 1 base and J by 0 bases. Germline loops: CDR1 SGHAT, CDR2 FQNNGV. This CDR3 reads CASSLGASGSYEQYF. CDR3 nucleotide sequence: TGTGCCAGCAGCTTAGGGGCTAGCGGCTCCTACGAGCAGTACTTC.

The rearrangement joins TRBV5-6 to TRBJ2-2; 10 nucleotides line up with TRBD2. The V gene end was trimmed by 5 bases and the J gene end by 0 bases; junction bases not matched to a gene: 4. This CDR3 spans 16 amino acids. Germline assignment: CDR1 SGHDT and CDR2 YYEEEE. This chain's CDR3 is CASRFGLAANTGELFF. The CDR3 nucleotides are TGTGCCAGCAGATTCGGACTAGCGGCGAACACCGGGGAGCTGTTTTTT.

The chain combines TRBV28 with TRBJ2-7, with a weak D call TRBD1 (6 bases). The germline V gene encodes CDR1 MDHEN and CDR2 SYDVKM. The CDR3 loop spans 14 amino acids. The V end was cut by 3 bases, the J end by 2 bases, with 11 bases between. Here the CDR3 reads CASSFEGVTYEQYF. Here the CDR3 DNA reads TGTGCCAGCAGTTTCGAGGGGGTGACCTACGAGCAGTACTTC.

This chain joins TRBV18 and TRBJ2-1, with 11 nucleotides matching TRBD2. The CDR3 has 14 residues. CDR1 is KGHSH, CDR2 LQKENI, per germline. V shed 5 bases and J 3 bases; nucleotides not matched to a gene: 0. For the CDR3, the DNA is TGTGCCAGCTCAGGGACTAGCGGCTACAATGAGCAGTTCTTC. Translated: CASSGTSGYNEQFF. The variable domain in full, completed from reference TRBV18 and TRBJ2-1, reads NAGVMQNPRHLVRRRGQEARLRCSPMKGHSHVYWYRQLPEEGLKFMVYLQKENIIDESGMPKERFSAEFPKEGPSILRIQQVVRGDSAAYFCASSGTSGYNEQFFGPGTRLTVL.

The V gene is TRBV28, the J gene TRBJ2-7, with 8 positions matching TRBD2. The CDR3 is 14 residues long. Germline values: CDR1 MDHEN, CDR2 SYDVKM. V was pared by 6 bases and J by 0 bases, with 4 bases of the junction left unmatched. CDR3 residues: CASRNSGASYEQYF. The CDR3 coding sequence is TGTGCCAGCAGGAATAGCGGGGCCTCCTACGAGCAGTACTTC.

This clone appeared once. This rearrangement joins TRBV7-6 to TRBJ2-2, with 7 bases aligning to TRBD2. Trimming cost V 2 bases and J 7 bases; bases outside gene matches: 13. Germline assignment: CDR1 SGHVS and CDR2 FNYEAQ. This CDR3 has 17 residues. The CDR3 DNA reads TGTGCCAGCAGCTTAATCTCTGGGGCTAGCGGCCGCGGGGAGCTGTTTTTT. Protein: CASSLISGASGRGELFF.

The chain joins TRBV25-1 to TRBJ2-7; 7 positions agree with TRBD2. Germline V gives CDR1 MGHDK, CDR2 SYGVNS. The CDR3 is 11 amino acids. V gave up 10 bases and J gave up 3 bases; unmatched junction bases: 3. CDR3 in amino acids: CATQRDYEQYF. CDR3 bases: TGTGCCACCCAGCGGGACTACGAGCAGTACTTC.

This clone was seen once. V gene TRBV27 combines with J gene TRBJ2-7; D possibly corresponds to TRBD1 (6 bases). V lost 0 bases and J 2 bases, leaving 14 bases between the germline ends. CDR1 MNHEY and CDR2 SMNVEV come from the germline V gene (reference sequence). CDR3 length: 16 amino acids. DNA of the CDR3: TGTGCCAGCAGTTTATCGGCCGGGACATACCCCTACGAGCAGTACTTC. Amino acids: CASSLSAGTYPYEQYF.

This chain joins TRBV7-9 and TRBJ2-7, with a possible D match to TRBD1 (6 bases). Looked up from germline, CDR1 is SEHNR and CDR2 is FQNEAQ (reference sequence). This CDR3 comprises 14 residues. Trimming took 5 bases from V and 9 from J, leaving 20 bases between them. The CDR3 protein is CASSPRDNTDGQYF. DNA of the CDR3: TGTGCCAGCAGCCCCCGGGACAACACGGACGGGCAGTACTTC. Variable domain in full (rest from reference TRBV7-9 and TRBJ2-7): DTGVSQNPRHKITKRGQNVTFRCDPISEHNRLYWYRQTLGQGPEFLTYFQNEAQLEKSRLLSDRFSAERPKGSFSTLEIQRTEQGDSAMYLCASSPRDNTDGQYFGPGTRLTVT.

J is TRBJ2-7 and V is TRBV6-5, with TRBD1 identical over 11 bases. CDR3 length: 14 residues. The germline V gene encodes CDR1 MNHEY and CDR2 SVGAGI. V shed 6 bases and J 2 bases; nucleotides not matched to a gene: 3. The CDR3: CASSPGQGAYEQYF. CDR3 DNA sequence: TGTGCCAGCAGCCCGGGACAGGGGGCCTACGAGCAGTACTTC.

V gene TRBV7-2 combines with J gene TRBJ1-2; no clear D gene. CDR1 and CDR2 from the germline V gene are SGHTA and FQGNSA. CDR3 length equals 15 residues. The V gene lost 2 bases and the J gene lost 5 bases, with 15 bases spanning the gap. The CDR3 bases are TGTGCCAGCAGCTTATCAGGCGTCTCCTCGTATGGCTACACCTTC. This gives the protein CASSLSGVSSYGYTF. Looking up the rest from reference TRBV7-2 and TRBJ1-2 gives the full variable domain: GAGVSQSPSNKVTEKGKDVELRCDPISGHTALYWYRQSLGQGLEFLIYFQGNSAPDKSGLPSDRFSAERTGGSVSTLTIQRTQQEDSAVYLCASSLSGVSSYGYTFGSGTRLTVV.

The gene calls are TRBV30 and TRBJ2-7; no firm D call. Germline loops: CDR1 GTSNPN, CDR2 SVGIG (reference sequence). V gave up 0 bases and J gave up 2 bases, with 11 bases separating them. The CDR3 spans 14 residues. CDR3 coding DNA: TGTGCCTGGAGTGTGTTAGCTTACCCCTACGAGCAGTACTTC. Residues: CAWSVLAYPYEQYF.

This rearrangement joins TRBV6-5 to TRBJ2-7, with a tentative D call TRBD2 (5 bases). Trimming took 7 bases from V and 4 from J, leaving 14 bases between them. Per the germline V gene, CDR1 is MNHEY and CDR2 is SVGAGI. There are 13 residues in the CDR3. Here the CDR3 reads CASNKDYPYEQYF. DNA for the CDR3: TGTGCCAGCAACAAAGACTACCCTTACGAGCAGTACTTC.

The chain uses TRBV18 and TRBJ1-1; D uncertain. V was pared by 3 bases and J by 4 bases, with 12 bases between. CDR1 is KGHSH and CDR2 is LQKENI in the germline V gene. CDR3 length equals 14 residues. The CDR3 DNA reads TGTGCCAGCTCACCCGCGGGATCGACCACTGAAGCTTTCTTT. It is translated as CASSPAGSTTEAFF.

The genes are TRBV20-1 and TRBJ2-5; D gene uncertain. V was clipped by 6 bases and J by 4 bases, with 6 bases between them. The CDR3 contains 10 residues. CDR1 is DFQATT, CDR2 SNEGSKA, per germline (reference sequence). CDR3 residues: CSARGETQYF. The DNA of the CDR3 is TGCAGTGCCCGAGGAGAGACCCAGTACTTC.

The chain combines TRBV9 with TRBJ1-2; D may be TRBD1 (6 bases). The ends were cut back, 5 bases at V and 8 bases at J, with 10 bases in the middle. Looked up from germline, CDR1 is SGDLS and CDR2 is YYNGEE. This CDR3 has 11 residues. Here the CDR3 DNA reads TGTGCCAGCAGTGACAGGAAGGGCTACACCTTC. Translation: CASSDRKGYTF.

The gene calls are TRBV7-2 and TRBJ2-7; 8 bases are shared with TRBD1. Germline loops: CDR1 SGHTA, CDR2 FQGNSA. The CDR3 length is 15 residues. V gave up 2 bases and J gave up 2 bases; unmatched junction bases: 5. In DNA form, the CDR3 reads TGTGCCAGCAGCTTATCCCCGGGACAGGCCTACGAGCAGTACTTC. Translating gives CASSLSPGQAYEQYF.

This rearrangement joins TRBV9 to TRBJ2-3; D possibly corresponds to TRBD1 (6 bases). Germline CDR1 and CDR2: SGDLS and YYNGEE. The CDR3 totals 15 residues. Trimming pared 0 bases from V and 5 bases from J, leaving 13 bases between. The CDR3 coding sequence is TGTGCCAGCAGCGTAGAAGTCAGGGGCATAGATACGCAGTATTTT. This gives the protein CASSVEVRGIDTQYF.

The chain couples TRBV7-8 to TRBJ2-3; D is possibly TRBD2 (6 bases). Germline V lookup: CDR1 SGHVS, CDR2 FQNEAQ. The CDR3 length is 14 residues. Trimming removed 5 bases from V and 6 bases from J, with 15 bases in between. CDR3 in amino acids: CASSGDSFLDTQYF. CDR3 DNA: TGTGCCAGCAGCGGGGACTCTTTTCTCGATACGCAGTATTTT.